Listed below are T cell receptor beta chains from one sample, sequenced in a study of blood T cell repertoires in COVID-19. The table came from immunoSEQ multiplex PCR; TCRdb's copy has only in-frame clones and leaves some out. Here the sample spans 100,000 to 120,000 clones, around nine tenths being singletons. The specimen sequenced was peripheral blood. These receptor sequences come from a woman aged 45-60 years with acute or convalescent COVID-19. The CDR3 runs from the conserved cysteine through the conserved F or W. The D gene is left open where the match is weak. Only part of the rows carry a size: once, few, many, or a class if the clone is expanded.

V gene	clone size	J gene	D gene	CDR3 protein	CDR3 DNA
TRBV27	NA	TRBJ2-6	NA	CASSLLASSGANVLTF	TGTGCCAGCAGTTTATTGGCAAGCTCTGGGGCCAACGTCCTGACTTTC
TRBV5-1	NA	TRBJ2-1	TRBD2	CASSPRLAGNNEQFF	TGCGCCAGCAGCCCAAGACTAGCGGGTAACAATGAGCAGTTCTTC
TRBV6-1	NA	TRBJ1-2	NA	CASSDLQGLGGYTF	TGTGCCAGCAGTGATTTACAGGGCCTCGGCGGCTACACCTTC
TRBV27	many	TRBJ1-4	TRBD1	CASSRPRTGGENERAKLFF	TGTGCCAGCAGTCGCCCCCGGACAGGGGGTGAAAATGAGCGAGCAAAACTGTTTTTT
TRBV27	NA	TRBJ1-4	TRBD1	CASSYAGTEGVGVEKLFF	TGTGCCAGCAGCTACGCCGGGACAGAGGGTGTTGGGGTGGAAAAACTGTTTTTT
TRBV19	NA	TRBJ2-1	TRBD1	CASSLYRGPSANEQFF	TGTGCCAGTAGTCTCTACAGGGGACCGTCAGCCAATGAGCAGTTCTTC
TRBV5-6	NA	TRBJ2-5	NA	CASSFGLDLDQETQYF	TGTGCCAGCAGCTTCGGCCTAGATTTAGACCAAGAGACCCAGTACTTC
TRBV27	NA	TRBJ1-4	NA	CASNTGNEKLFF	TGTGCCAGCAATACAGGGAATGAAAAACTGTTTTTT
TRBV19	NA	TRBJ1-4	TRBD1	CASRDRDEKLFF	TGTGCCAGCCGGGACAGGGACGAAAAACTGTTTTTT
TRBV30	NA	TRBJ2-2	NA	CAWSWQGRTSAIVGGLFF	TGTGCCTGGAGTTGGCAGGGGAGAACTAGCGCCATAGTCGGGGGGCTGTTTTTT
TRBV2	NA	TRBJ1-1	NA	CASRSRTGLTEAFF	TGTGCCAGCAGATCACGAACAGGGTTAACTGAAGCTTTCTTT
TRBV5-5	few	TRBJ2-2	TRBD2	CASSLWGLATLPGELFF	TGTGCCAGCAGCTTGTGGGGACTAGCGACCCTCCCCGGAGAGCTGTTTTTT
TRBV7-9	NA	TRBJ2-2	TRBD1	CASSSPIDRAGGELFF	TGTGCCAGCAGCTCCCCGATTGACAGGGCGGGCGGGGAGCTGTTTTTT
TRBV19	few	TRBJ1-1	TRBD1	CASRRGTGGAGTEAFF	TGTGCCAGCCGCCGAGGGACAGGGGGTGCGGGGACTGAAGCTTTCTTT
TRBV5-5	NA	TRBJ2-2	TRBD1	CASSPGQGNTGELFF	TGTGCCAGCAGCCCCGGACAGGGTAACACCGGGGAGCTGTTTTTT
TRBV5-5	few	TRBJ1-4	NA	CASSFGSATNEKLFF	TGTGCCAGCAGCTTCGGGAGCGCAACTAATGAAAAACTGTTTTTT
TRBV18	NA	TRBJ2-1	TRBD1	CASSPPDRSTDNEQFF	TGTGCCAGCTCACCACCGGACAGGTCCACGGACAATGAGCAGTTCTTC
TRBV9	NA	TRBJ1-5	TRBD1	CASSVGTGGNQPQHF	TGTGCCAGCAGCGTAGGGACAGGGGGCAATCAGCCCCAGCATTTT
TRBV7-2	NA	TRBJ2-3	NA	CASSLVPRGGGTDTQYF	TGTGCCAGCAGCTTAGTGCCCCGAGGGGGAGGCACAGATACGCAGTATTTT
TRBV11-1	once	TRBJ1-1	TRBD1	CASSLVSDRVGTEAFF	TGTGCCAGCAGCTTAGTTTCGGACAGGGTTGGCACTGAAGCTTTCTTT
TRBV5-4	NA	TRBJ2-1	TRBD2	CASSLQREGSNEQFF	TGTGCCAGCAGCCTCCAGCGGGAGGGATCCAATGAGCAGTTCTTC
TRBV29-1	NA	TRBJ1-1	NA	CSVVEGPTEAFF	TGCAGCGTTGTGGAGGGGCCCACTGAAGCTTTCTTT
TRBV24-1	NA	TRBJ1-5	NA	CATSGPGQPQHF	TGTGCCACCAGCGGCCCGGGGCAGCCCCAGCATTTT
TRBV3-1/TRBV3-2	NA	TRBJ2-2	TRBD2	CASSRRTSGSSGELFF	TGTGCCAGCAGCCGCCGGACTAGCGGGAGTTCCGGGGAGCTGTTTTTT
TRBV24-1	NA	TRBJ2-2	NA	CAARRENGVTGELFF	TGTGCCGCCCGCCGGGAAAATGGGGTCACCGGGGAGCTGTTTTTT
TRBV7-2	NA	TRBJ2-1	NA	CASSLAFGGYNEQFF	TGTGCCAGCAGCTTAGCGTTCGGGGGTTACAATGAGCAGTTCTTC
TRBV5-8	once	TRBJ2-3	NA	CASSLVWGPNTDTQYF	TGTGCCAGCAGCTTGGTGTGGGGGCCGAACACAGATACGCAGTATTTT
TRBV3-1/TRBV3-2	NA	TRBJ2-3	TRBD2	CASSRGTSVTDTQYF	TGTGCCAGCAGCCGCGGGACTAGCGTTACAGATACGCAGTATTTT
TRBV19	NA	TRBJ1-3	NA	CASSVDSRRTIYF	TGTGCCAGTAGTGTGGACAGCCGGCGCACCATATATTTT
TRBV7-9	NA	TRBJ1-4	TRBD1	CASSLGTGLEKLFF	TGTGCCAGCAGCTTAGGGACAGGGCTTGAAAAACTGTTTTTT
TRBV29-1	NA	TRBJ2-1	TRBD2	CSVAALLAGAGYSYNEQFF	TGCAGCGTTGCGGCTTTACTAGCGGGAGCCGGTTACTCCTACAATGAGCAGTTCTTC
TRBV18	NA	TRBJ1-5	NA	CASSPLGGNNQPQHF	TGTGCCAGCTCACCACTAGGAGGGAACAATCAGCCCCAGCATTTT
TRBV19	NA	TRBJ1-6	NA	CASSIQGGSPLHF	TGTGCCAGTAGTATCCAGGGTGGTTCACCCCTCCACTTT
TRBV20-1	NA	TRBJ2-7	NA	CSASLAGEQYF	TGCAGTGCTAGTCTAGCTGGCGAGCAGTACTTC
TRBV2	once	TRBJ2-1	TRBD2	CASQREVHNEQFF	TGTGCCAGCCAGCGGGAGGTACACAATGAGCAGTTCTTC
TRBV14	once	TRBJ1-1	NA	CASSQGRGYAFF	TGTGCCAGCAGCCAAGGGCGAGGATATGCTTTCTTT
TRBV10-1	few	TRBJ1-5	NA	CASRAGVSGNQPQHF	TGCGCCAGCAGGGCGGGGGTATCCGGCAATCAGCCCCAGCATTTT
TRBV5-1	NA	TRBJ2-5	TRBD1	CASSSSKGARSETQYF	TGCGCCAGCAGCTCTTCTAAGGGGGCCCGGAGCGAGACCCAGTACTTC
TRBV7-6	NA	TRBJ2-2	NA	CASKRWDSGTGELFF	TGTGCCAGCAAGAGATGGGACAGCGGGACCGGGGAGCTGTTTTTT
TRBV5-1	NA	TRBJ2-7	TRBD2	CASSGATSGSYEQYF	TGCGCCAGCAGCGGGGCGACTAGCGGCAGCTACGAGCAGTACTTC
TRBV19	NA	TRBJ2-7	TRBD2	CASKASGRAYEQYF	TGTGCCAGTAAGGCTAGCGGGAGGGCCTACGAGCAGTACTTC
TRBV6-5	NA	TRBJ2-7	NA	CASSRDYEQYF	TGTGCCAGTAGCAGGGACTACGAGCAGTACTTC
TRBV10-3	NA	TRBJ2-7	TRBD1	CAISESGTGRYEQYF	TGTGCCATCAGTGAGTCGGGGACAGGGAGGTACGAGCAGTACTTC
TRBV24-1	once	TRBJ2-1	NA	CATSATLAPPNNEQFF	TGTGCCACCAGTGCCACACTAGCTCCCCCGAACAATGAGCAGTTCTTC
TRBV5-1	NA	TRBJ2-3	TRBD2	CASSRTSADTQYF	TGCGCCAGCAGCCGGACTAGTGCAGATACGCAGTATTTT
TRBV29-1	NA	TRBJ1-4	TRBD1	CSGRTGGDEKLFF	TGCAGCGGTAGGACAGGGGGCGATGAAAAACTGTTTTTT
TRBV5-1	NA	TRBJ2-2	TRBD1	CASSPVSRQGNTGELFF	TGCGCCAGCAGCCCCGTCTCTCGACAGGGTAACACCGGGGAGCTGTTTTTT
TRBV28	NA	TRBJ1-1	NA	CASSDLQVYFQGTEAFF	TGTGCCAGCAGTGACTTACAGGTTTACTTCCAGGGCACTGAAGCTTTCTTT
TRBV11-2	NA	TRBJ2-3	TRBD2	CASSLFGGSTDTQYF	TGTGCCAGCAGCTTATTTGGCGGGAGTACAGATACGCAGTATTTT
TRBV28	NA	TRBJ1-6	NA	CASFRGVNSPLHF	TGTGCCAGCTTCAGGGGCGTAAATTCACCCCTCCACTTT
TRBV14	once	TRBJ1-2	NA	CASSPVAGDRTSYGYTF	TGTGCCAGCAGCCCCGTGGCAGGGGACCGAACCAGCTATGGCTACACCTTC
TRBV6-6	NA	TRBJ1-1	TRBD1	CASSYSTGENTEAFF	TGTGCCAGCAGTTACTCAACAGGGGAGAACACTGAAGCTTTCTTT
TRBV7-2	NA	TRBJ1-2	NA	CASSPPDGRPYGYTF	TGTGCCAGCAGCCCGCCGGACGGGAGGCCCTATGGCTACACCTTC
TRBV5-1	NA	TRBJ2-5	NA	CASSLVAGEETQYF	TGCGCCAGCAGCTTGGTGGCCGGAGAGGAGACCCAGTACTTC
TRBV24-1	NA	TRBJ1-2	TRBD1	CATSRDSYGYTF	TGTGCCACCAGCAGGGACAGCTATGGCTACACCTTC
TRBV11-2	once	TRBJ2-7	TRBD1	CASSLGQPYEQYF	TGTGCCAGCAGCTTGGGACAGCCTTACGAGCAGTACTTC
TRBV9	NA	TRBJ2-1	TRBD2	CASSVGGSKDEQFF	TGTGCCAGCAGCGTGGGCGGGAGTAAGGATGAGCAGTTCTTC